Following are 30 T cell receptor beta chains from one sample sequenced in a study of blood T cell repertoires in COVID-19. Clones were read by immunoSEQ multiplex PCR, and TCRdb kept only the in-frame ones, dropping some. The profile shows about 170,000 clones, 70% to 90% of them singletons. Sequenced material: peripheral blood. These receptor sequences come from a woman aged 80 or over with COVID-19, enrolled during active disease.

The chain employs TRBV19 and TRBJ1-6; TRBD1 matches 7 bases. Germline-derived CDR1 and CDR2 are LNHDA and SQIVND (reference sequence). There are 15 residues in the CDR3. With V trimmed by 4 bases and J by 6 bases, 6 bases remained unmatched. DNA of the CDR3: TGTGCCAGTAGTAGCCCGGGACAGATTAATTCACCCCTCCACTTT. This sequence encodes CASSSPGQINSPLHF. Full variable domain (missing parts from reference TRBV19 and TRBJ1-6): DGGITQSPKYLFRKEGQNVTLSCEQNLNHDAMYWYRQDPGQGLRLIYYSQIVNDFQKGDIAEGYSVSREKKESFPLTVTSAQKNPTAFYLCASSSPGQINSPLHFGNGTRLTVT.

The chain uses TRBV5-1 and TRBJ2-2, with a tentative D call TRBD2 (5 bases). The ends were cut back, 4 bases at V and 1 base at J, with 11 bases in the middle. The germline V gene has CDR1 SGHRS and CDR2 YFSETQ. The CDR3 loop spans 15 amino acids. DNA of the CDR3: TGCGCCAGCAGCCCTGGAGGTGAGAACACCGGGGAGCTGTTTTTT. Protein product: CASSPGGENTGELFF.

The chain combines TRBV19 with TRBJ1-3, with no clear D. This CDR3 is built from 13 residues. Per the germline V gene, CDR1 is LNHDA and CDR2 is SQIVND (reference sequence). The germline V and J ends were trimmed by 3 bases and 6 bases, with 9 bases remaining between them. The CDR3 DNA follows: TGTGCCAGTAGTATCGGACGGGAAAACACCATATATTTT. Its protein product is CASSIGRENTIYF.

This clone was observed a single time. The rearrangement links TRBV5-1 to TRBJ1-2; 7 nucleotides line up with TRBD1. CDR3 size: 12 residues. V lost 3 bases, J lost 6 bases, and 2 bases stayed unmatched. Germline lookup yields CDR1 SGHRS and CDR2 YFSETQ. This chain's CDR3 is CASSSTGNGYTF. The CDR3 coding sequence is TGCGCCAGCAGCTCGACAGGGAATGGCTACACCTTC.

The chain couples TRBV12-3 or TRBV12-4 to TRBJ2-1; D call uncertain. V was cut by 2 bases and J by 8 bases, with 4 bases left in between. The CDR3 sequence is 11 residues long. In DNA, the CDR3 is TGTGCCAGCAGTTTACGCGATGAGCAGTTCTTC. Translation: CASSLRDEQFF.

The chain employs TRBV25-1 and TRBJ2-3, with D possibly TRBD1 on 5 matching bases. The germline V gene has CDR1 MGHDK and CDR2 SYGVNS. Trimming removed 5 bases from V and 5 bases from J, with 11 bases in between. The CDR3 extends over 13 amino acids. The CDR3 is CASSRDQGDTQYF. The CDR3 bases are TGTGCCAGCAGTAGAGATCAGGGAGATACGCAGTATTTT.

This chain connects TRBV5-1 to TRBJ2-1; 7 bases are shared with TRBD2. The CDR3 is made up of 15 amino acids. V was clipped by 4 bases and J by 0 bases; unmatched bases: 4. Germline CDR1 and CDR2: SGHRS and YFSETQ. The CDR3: CASSGAGSSYNEQFF. Here the CDR3 DNA reads TGCGCCAGCAGCGGAGCGGGAAGCTCCTACAATGAGCAGTTCTTC.

This clone showed up just once. The rearrangement links TRBV27 to TRBJ2-6; D uncertain. V lost 6 bases and J lost 0, with 3 bases in between. CDR1 is MNHEY, CDR2 SMNVEV, per germline (reference sequence). The CDR3 spans 13 residues. CDR3 DNA sequence: TGTGCCAGCAGCCTCTCTGGGGCCAACGTCCTGACTTTC. As protein: CASSLSGANVLTF.

This clone was seen more than once but under ten times. V usage is TRBV7-3 and J usage is TRBJ2-1, with 12 nucleotides matching TRBD2. The CDR3 consists of 17 residues. Germline lookup yields CDR1 SGHTA and CDR2 FQGTGA. V dropped 3 bases and J dropped 8; count of bases not matched to a gene: 11. CDR3 loop: CASSLTSGRYPGDEQFF. The DNA for the CDR3 is TGTGCCAGCAGCTTGACTAGCGGGAGATACCCCGGCGATGAGCAGTTCTTC.

This clone was observed a handful of times. The chain has TRBV6-2 or TRBV6-3 and TRBJ2-1; perhaps TRBD1 as D (5 bases). Germline V gene lookup returns CDR1 MNHEY and CDR2 SVGEGT. There are 15 residues in the CDR3. Trimming removed 4 bases at V and 7 bases at J, with 17 bases between. CDR3 sequence reads: CASSSDIPTTNEQFF. CDR3 DNA: TGTGCCAGCAGTTCGGACATCCCAACGACAAATGAGCAGTTCTTC.

The rearrangement uses TRBV5-1 and TRBJ1-3; D is possibly TRBD1 (6 bases). Trimming took off 4 bases at V and 0 bases at J, with 14 bases between the two ends. The CDR3 covers 16 residues. Germline V gene data show CDR1 as SGHRS and CDR2 as YFSETQ. The CDR3 region is CASSLQGPNSGNTIYF. As DNA, the CDR3 is TGCGCCAGCAGCCTACAGGGACCGAACTCTGGAAACACCATATATTTT.

The rearrangement uses TRBV5-1 and TRBJ1-1; D call uncertain. CDR3 size: 14 residues. Trimming pared 1 base from V and 0 bases from J, leaving 7 bases between. Germline V CDR1 and CDR2: SGHRS, YFSETQ. The CDR3 coding sequence is TGCGCCAGCAGCTTGTGGGCTATGAACACTGAAGCTTTCTTT. Its translation is CASSLWAMNTEAFF. The entire variable domain, with the rest obtained from reference TRBV5-1 and TRBJ1-1, is as follows: KAGVTQTPRYLIKTRGQQVTLSCSPISGHRSVSWYQQTPGQGLQFLFEYFSETQRNKGNFPGRFSGRQFSNSRSEMNVSTLELGDSALYLCASSLWAMNTEAFFGQGTRLTVV.

The chain combines TRBV7-2 with TRBJ1-2; D possibly corresponds to TRBD1 (6 bases). Trimming took 2 bases from V and 7 from J, leaving 17 bases between them. The CDR3 contains 15 residues. CDR1 SGHTA and CDR2 FQGNSA come from the germline V gene. DNA for the CDR3: TGTGCCAGCAGCTTAATGGGGGCCGGTGCGTTTGGCTACACCTTC. Protein sequence: CASSLMGAGAFGYTF. The full variable domain, its missing parts supplied by reference TRBV7-2 and TRBJ1-2, is GAGVSQSPSNKVTEKGKDVELRCDPISGHTALYWYRQSLGQGLEFLIYFQGNSAPDKSGLPSDRFSAERTGGSVSTLTIQRTQQEDSAVYLCASSLMGAGAFGYTFGSGTRLTVV.

The genes are TRBV5-1 and TRBJ2-7, with TRBD2 identical over 10 bases. Germline trimming cut 4 bases from V and 3 bases from J; bases unmatched to any gene: 10. The CDR3 has 16 residues. CDR1 is SGHRS, CDR2 YFSETQ, per germline. The CDR3 protein is CASSPIAGGGDYEQYF. DNA for the CDR3: TGCGCCAGCAGCCCAATAGCGGGAGGCGGGGACTACGAGCAGTACTTC.

The V gene is TRBV7-3, the J gene TRBJ2-2, with 10 bases lining up with TRBD2. Germline V CDR1 and CDR2: SGHTA, FQGTGA. There are 16 residues in the CDR3. The V and J ends lost 2 bases and 7 bases, in that order; junction bases with no gene match: 7. CDR3: CASSLGVAGGVGELFF. The DNA of the CDR3 is TGTGCCAGCAGCTTAGGGGTAGCGGGAGGCGTCGGGGAGCTGTTTTTT.

The V call is TRBV13, the J call TRBJ1-1, with a weak D call TRBD1 (5 bases). The CDR3 is 15 residues long. Trimming shortened V by 3 bases and J by 1 base, and 12 bases separated the two germline ends. Germline V gene lookup returns CDR1 PRHDT and CDR2 FYEKMQ (reference sequence). This CDR3 reads CASSFAGYANTEAFF. The CDR3 coding sequence is TGTGCCAGCAGCTTTGCAGGGTATGCGAACACTGAAGCTTTCTTT.

This clone was detected only once. The V gene is TRBV5-5, the J gene TRBJ2-1; D is uncertain. V lost 3 bases and J lost 3, with 16 bases in between. CDR3 length equals 16 residues. Germline CDR1 reads SGHKS; CDR2 reads YYEKEE (reference sequence). CDR3 nucleotides: TGTGCCAGCAGCTCTTCCTCGAGAGCGAACTACAATGAGCAGTTCTTC. This gives the protein CASSSSSRANYNEQFF.

The chain employs TRBV9 and TRBJ1-5, with D maybe TRBD1 (5 bases). The CDR3 totals 18 residues. Between the trimmed V and J ends, which lost 2 bases and 0 bases, there was a span of 18 bases. Germline assignment: CDR1 SGDLS and CDR2 YYNGEE. The CDR3 loop reads CASSVPTAGEHSNQPQHF. As DNA, the CDR3 is TGTGCCAGCAGCGTGCCAACCGCGGGGGAGCATAGCAATCAGCCCCAGCATTTT.

The V and J genes are TRBV7-9 and TRBJ1-5; no definite D call. This CDR3 spans 14 amino acids. V was shortened by 4 bases and J by 9 bases, with 16 bases between the two germline ends. Germline values: CDR1 SEHNR, CDR2 FQNEAQ (reference sequence). The CDR3 DNA reads as TGTGCCAGCAGCTCGGGCGGGGTGGTAGCGCCCCAGCATTTT. Translation gives CASSSGGVVAPQHF.

The gene calls are TRBV28 and TRBJ2-3, with 14 nucleotides matching TRBD2. This CDR3 region has 20 residues. Germline V gene data show CDR1 as MDHEN and CDR2 as SYDVKM. The CDR3 DNA reads TGTGCGCTTGGGACTAGCGGGAGTTCGGGGGAGGGAGCTAGCACAGATACGCAGTATTTT. It codes for CALGTSGSSGEGASTDTQYF.

This clone turned up a few times. The V gene is TRBV4-3, the J gene TRBJ1-2; 12 bases align to TRBD1. The CDR3 loop spans 17 amino acids. The V segment lost 0 bases and the J segment 5 bases; nucleotides outside the gene matches: 7. Germline values: CDR1 LGHNA, CDR2 YSLEER. Written as DNA, the CDR3 is TGCGCCAGCAGCCAAGAAGAAGAGGGACAGGGGGCATATGGCTACACCTTC. This sequence encodes CASSQEEEGQGAYGYTF.

Comment on this clone: Additional DNA sequences in this sample encode the identical CDR3. J is TRBJ2-7 and V is TRBV12-3 or TRBV12-4; TRBD2 matches 7 bases. V shed 3 bases, J shed 3 bases, and the junction held 2 bases outside the gene matches. This CDR3 has 13 residues. In DNA, the CDR3 is TGTGCCAGCAGTTTCGGCGGGAGCTACGAGCAGTACTTC. It encodes CASSFGGSYEQYF.

The chain links TRBV6-2 or TRBV6-3 to TRBJ1-6, with 7 bases matching TRBD1. The CDR3 runs 13 residues. Germline-derived CDR1 and CDR2 are MNHEY and SVGEGT. V dropped 6 bases and J dropped 6; count of bases not matched to a gene: 2. CDR3 in DNA: TGTGCCAGCAGCCGGGACAGTAATTCACCCCTCCACTTT. The encoded protein is CASSRDSNSPLHF.

The chain is built from TRBV6-5 and TRBJ2-3; weak D call: TRBD2 (5 bases). This CDR3 is 14 amino acids long. The ends were cut back, 4 bases at V and 2 bases at J, with 10 bases in the middle. The V gene's germline CDR1 is MNHEY and CDR2 SVGAGI. DNA for the CDR3: TGTGCCAGCAGTTTGGACTTCCTCACAGATACGCAGTATTTT. Its translation is CASSLDFLTDTQYF.

The chain has TRBV5-4 and TRBJ1-2, with 8 bases that match TRBD1. The V gene's germline CDR1 is SGHNT and CDR2 YYREEE (reference sequence). The V and J ends lost 4 bases and 0 bases, in that order; junction bases with no gene match: 8. The CDR3 extends over 16 amino acids. The DNA of the CDR3 is TGTGCCAGCAGCCGACAAGGACAGGGAGCTAACTATGGCTACACCTTC. It specifies CASSRQGQGANYGYTF.

This clone was recorded a few times. The chain carries TRBV5-1 and TRBJ1-1; D might be TRBD1 (5 bases). Germline V gene sequence: CDR1 SGHRS, CDR2 YFSETQ. The CDR3 is made up of 15 amino acids. Deletions cut 7 bases from V and 5 bases from J, with 21 bases between. Written as DNA, the CDR3 is TGCGCCAGCTCCCTAAGATCCGGCGGGGGGACTGAAGCTTTCTTT. It translates to CASSLRSGGGTEAFF.

V gene TRBV5-4 combines with J gene TRBJ1-1; D might be TRBD1 (6 bases). Germline V gene lookup returns CDR1 SGHNT and CDR2 YYREEE (reference sequence). V lost 4 bases and J lost 1, with 14 bases in between. This CDR3 region has 15 residues. This chain's CDR3 is CASSPGVGANTEAFF. The CDR3 DNA is TGTGCCAGCAGCCCAGGGGTTGGGGCGAACACTGAAGCTTTCTTT.

The chain has TRBV5-1 and TRBJ1-2; possible D gene TRBD1, 5 bases. This CDR3 spans 14 amino acids. V was trimmed by 3 bases and J by 2 bases, leaving 11 bases between them. CDR1 and CDR2 from the germline V gene are SGHRS and YFSETQ. CDR3 region: CASSSDSLNYGYTF. The CDR3, as DNA: TGCGCCAGCAGCTCAGACAGTCTGAACTATGGCTACACCTTC.

The chain employs TRBV7-2 and TRBJ2-3; TRBD2 matches at 8 bases. Germline V gene lookup returns CDR1 SGHTA and CDR2 FQGNSA. The CDR3 covers 14 residues. Germline trimming cut 7 bases from V and 2 bases from J; bases unmatched to any gene: 5. CDR3 amino acids: CASIGRGYTDTQYF. The CDR3 nucleotides read TGTGCCAGCATCGGGAGGGGATACACAGATACGCAGTATTTT.

J is TRBJ1-5 and V is TRBV3-1 (or the pseudogene TRBV3-2), with a weak D call TRBD1 (5 bases). The V gene lost 4 bases and the J gene lost 7 bases, with 17 bases spanning the gap. Germline lookup yields CDR1 LGHDT and CDR2 YNNKEL (reference sequence). This CDR3 is built from 15 residues. The CDR3 nucleotides read TGTGCCAGCAGCCTACCTCGGGGGGGAGGCCAGCCCCAGCATTTT. Protein: CASSLPRGGGQPQHF.